This T cell receptor (beta chain) derives from a study of technical replicates of blood from four donors. TCRdb's table, derived via immunoSEQ multiplex PCR, lists solely in-frame clones and lacks some. The sample holds 60,000 to 65,000 clones, 75% to 90% seen once. This receptor was obtained from a human donor in good health. Some clones in this sample may be carry-over from other donors' samples. The sequenced material came from PBMCs.

The CDR3 is CASKTGVQETQYF. The DNA for the CDR3 is TGTGCCAGCAAGACAGGAGTCCAAGAGACCCAGTACTTC. The rearrangement uses TRBV6-5 and TRBJ2-5, with D maybe TRBD1 (6 bases). The ends were cut back, 7 bases at V and 1 base at J, with 10 bases in the middle. The CDR3 covers 13 residues. The germline CDR1 and CDR2 sequences are MNHEY and SVGAGI.